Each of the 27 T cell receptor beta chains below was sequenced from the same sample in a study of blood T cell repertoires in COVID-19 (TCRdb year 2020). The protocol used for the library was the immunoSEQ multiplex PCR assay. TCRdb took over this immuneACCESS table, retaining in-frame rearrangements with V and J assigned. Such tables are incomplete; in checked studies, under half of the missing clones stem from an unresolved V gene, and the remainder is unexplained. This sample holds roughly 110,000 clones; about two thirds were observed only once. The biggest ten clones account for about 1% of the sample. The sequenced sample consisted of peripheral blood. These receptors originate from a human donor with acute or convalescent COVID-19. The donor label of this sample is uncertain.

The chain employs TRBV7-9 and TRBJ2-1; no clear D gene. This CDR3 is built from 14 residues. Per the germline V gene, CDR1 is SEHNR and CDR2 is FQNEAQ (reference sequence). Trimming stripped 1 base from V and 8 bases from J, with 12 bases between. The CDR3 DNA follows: TGTGCCAGCAGCTTAGTCGGAGACTCCTATGAGCAGTTCTTC. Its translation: CASSLVGDSYEQFF.

CDR3 protein: CASSHRGTKFYAQYF. The CDR3 DNA follows: TGTGCCAGCAGCCACCGAGGGACTAAATTTTATGCCCAGTACTTC. V gene TRBV3-1 (or the pseudogene TRBV3-2) combines with J gene TRBJ2-5; 7 nucleotides match TRBD2. This CDR3 contains 15 residues. The trim removed 3 bases at V and 9 bases at J, leaving 13 bases unmatched. Germline V gene lookup returns CDR1 LGHDT and CDR2 YNNKEL (reference sequence).

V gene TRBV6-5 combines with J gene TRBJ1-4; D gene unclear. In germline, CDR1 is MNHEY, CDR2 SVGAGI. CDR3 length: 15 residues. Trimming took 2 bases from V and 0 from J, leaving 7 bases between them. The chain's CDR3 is CASSYKRPTNEKLFF. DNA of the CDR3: TGTGCCAGCAGTTACAAGCGACCAACTAATGAAAAACTGTTTTTT.

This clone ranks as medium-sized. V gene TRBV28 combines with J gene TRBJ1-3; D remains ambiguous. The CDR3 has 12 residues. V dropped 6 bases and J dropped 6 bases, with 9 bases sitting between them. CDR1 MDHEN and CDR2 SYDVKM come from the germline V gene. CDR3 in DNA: TGTGCCAGCAGCCAACTTTTAAACACCATATATTTT. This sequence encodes CASSQLLNTIYF.

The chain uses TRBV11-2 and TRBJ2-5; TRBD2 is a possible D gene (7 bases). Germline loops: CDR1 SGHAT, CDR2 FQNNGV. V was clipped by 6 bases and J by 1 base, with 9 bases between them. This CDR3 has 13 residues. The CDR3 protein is CASSGGAQETQYF. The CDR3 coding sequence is TGTGCCAGCAGTGGGGGGGCCCAAGAGACCCAGTACTTC.

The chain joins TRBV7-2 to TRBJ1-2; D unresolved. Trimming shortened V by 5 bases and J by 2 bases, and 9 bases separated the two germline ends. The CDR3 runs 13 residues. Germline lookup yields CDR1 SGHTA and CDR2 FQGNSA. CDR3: CASSPDKNYGYTF. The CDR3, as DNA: TGTGCCAGCAGCCCCGACAAAAACTATGGCTACACCTTC.

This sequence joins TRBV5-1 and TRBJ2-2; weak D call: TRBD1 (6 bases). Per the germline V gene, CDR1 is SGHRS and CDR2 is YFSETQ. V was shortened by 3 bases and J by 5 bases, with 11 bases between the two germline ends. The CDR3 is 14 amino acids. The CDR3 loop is CASSSGERTGELFF. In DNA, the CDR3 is TGCGCCAGCAGCTCAGGGGAAAGGACCGGGGAGCTGTTTTTT.

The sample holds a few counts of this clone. The CDR3: CASPPSGGESTGELFF. DNA for the CDR3: TGTGCCAGCCCCCCTAGCGGGGGGGAGAGCACCGGGGAGCTGTTTTTT. The chain links TRBV7-6 to TRBJ2-2; 12 bases are shared with TRBD2. Germline lookup yields CDR1 SGHVS and CDR2 FNYEAQ. V lost 8 bases and J lost 4; bases outside the gene matches: 8. This CDR3 region has 16 residues.

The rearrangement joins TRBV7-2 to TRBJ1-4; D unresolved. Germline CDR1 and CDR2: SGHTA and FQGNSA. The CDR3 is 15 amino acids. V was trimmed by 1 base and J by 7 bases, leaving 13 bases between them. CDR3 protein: CASSLGGSLAEKLFF. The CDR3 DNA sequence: TGTGCCAGCAGCTTAGGTGGGAGCCTGGCTGAAAAACTGTTTTTT.

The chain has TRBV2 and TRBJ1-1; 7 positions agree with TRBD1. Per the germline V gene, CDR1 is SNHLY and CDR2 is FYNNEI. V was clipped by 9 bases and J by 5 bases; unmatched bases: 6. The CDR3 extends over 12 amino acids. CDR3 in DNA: TGTGCCAGTCGACAGGGAAATACTGAAGCTTTCTTT. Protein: CASRQGNTEAFF.

CDR3 sequence reads: CATSSGLGAGELFF. The CDR3 region has the DNA TGTGCCACCAGCAGTGGGTTGGGAGCGGGGGAGCTGTTTTTT. The V and J genes are TRBV15 and TRBJ2-2; D may be TRBD2 (5 bases). V lost 3 bases to trimming and J lost 8 bases, with 13 bases between them. This CDR3 is 14 amino acids long. Per germline, CDR1 LNHNV and CDR2 YYDKDF (reference sequence).

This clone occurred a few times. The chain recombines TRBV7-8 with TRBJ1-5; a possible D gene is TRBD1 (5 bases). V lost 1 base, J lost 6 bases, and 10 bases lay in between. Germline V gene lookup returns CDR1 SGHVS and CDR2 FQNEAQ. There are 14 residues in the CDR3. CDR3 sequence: CASSLGRVTQPQHF. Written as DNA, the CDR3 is TGTGCCAGCAGCTTAGGCAGGGTCACTCAGCCCCAGCATTTT.

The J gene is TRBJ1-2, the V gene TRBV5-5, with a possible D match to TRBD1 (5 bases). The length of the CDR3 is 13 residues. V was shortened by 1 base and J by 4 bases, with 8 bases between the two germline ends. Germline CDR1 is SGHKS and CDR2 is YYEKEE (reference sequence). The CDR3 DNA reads TGTGCCAGCAGCTTGTGGGGGGGCTATGGCTACACCTTC. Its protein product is CASSLWGGYGYTF.

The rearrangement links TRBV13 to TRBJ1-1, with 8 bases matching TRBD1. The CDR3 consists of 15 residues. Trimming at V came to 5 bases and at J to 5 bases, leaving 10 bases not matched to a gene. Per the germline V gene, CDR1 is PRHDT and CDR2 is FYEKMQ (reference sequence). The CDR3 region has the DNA TGTGCCAGCAGCGGTCTAGGACAGGGAGGGACTGAAGCTTTCTTT. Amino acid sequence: CASSGLGQGGTEAFF.

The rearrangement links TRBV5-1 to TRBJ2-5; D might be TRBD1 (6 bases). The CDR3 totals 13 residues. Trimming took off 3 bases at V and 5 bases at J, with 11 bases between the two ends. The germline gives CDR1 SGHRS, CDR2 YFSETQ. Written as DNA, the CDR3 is TGCGCCAGCAGCTCAGGGGCGACGGAGACCCAGTACTTC. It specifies CASSSGATETQYF.

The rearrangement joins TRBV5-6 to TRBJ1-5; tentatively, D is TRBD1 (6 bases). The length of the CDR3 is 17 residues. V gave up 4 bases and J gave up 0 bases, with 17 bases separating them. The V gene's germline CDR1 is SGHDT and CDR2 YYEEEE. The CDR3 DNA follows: TGTGCCAGCAGCCTAAGACCGACAGGCTATAGCAATCAGCCCCAGCATTTT. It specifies CASSLRPTGYSNQPQHF.

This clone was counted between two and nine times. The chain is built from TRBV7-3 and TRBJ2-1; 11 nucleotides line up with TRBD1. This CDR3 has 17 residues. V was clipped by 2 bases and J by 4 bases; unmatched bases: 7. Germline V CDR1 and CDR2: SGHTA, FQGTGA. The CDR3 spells CASSLSHGTGGYNEQFF. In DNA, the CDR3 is TGTGCCAGCAGCTTATCCCACGGGACAGGGGGTTACAATGAGCAGTTCTTC.

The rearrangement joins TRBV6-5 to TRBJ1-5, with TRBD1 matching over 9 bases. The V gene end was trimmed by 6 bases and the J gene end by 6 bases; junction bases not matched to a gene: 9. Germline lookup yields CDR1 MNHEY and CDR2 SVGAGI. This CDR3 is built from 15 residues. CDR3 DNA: TGTGCCAGCAGCAAGGACAGGGGATCGGGTCAGCCCCAGCATTTT. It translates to CASSKDRGSGQPQHF.

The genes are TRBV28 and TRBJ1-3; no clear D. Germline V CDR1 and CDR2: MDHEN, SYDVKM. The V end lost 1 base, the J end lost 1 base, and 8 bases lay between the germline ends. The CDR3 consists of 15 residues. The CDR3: CASSLSPVSGNTIYF. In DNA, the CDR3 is TGTGCCAGCAGTTTATCGCCGGTTTCTGGAAACACCATATATTTT.

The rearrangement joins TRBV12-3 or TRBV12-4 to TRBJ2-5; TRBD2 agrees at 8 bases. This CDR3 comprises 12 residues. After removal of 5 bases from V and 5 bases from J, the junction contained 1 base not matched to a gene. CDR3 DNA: TGTGCCAGCAGTCGACTAGCGGAGACCCAGTACTTC. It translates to CASSRLAETQYF.

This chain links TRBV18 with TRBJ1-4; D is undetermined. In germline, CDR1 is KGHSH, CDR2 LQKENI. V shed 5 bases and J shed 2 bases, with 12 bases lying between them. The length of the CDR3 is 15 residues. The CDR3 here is CASSAGVGTNEKLFF. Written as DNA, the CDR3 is TGTGCCAGCTCAGCAGGCGTGGGCACTAATGAAAAACTGTTTTTT.

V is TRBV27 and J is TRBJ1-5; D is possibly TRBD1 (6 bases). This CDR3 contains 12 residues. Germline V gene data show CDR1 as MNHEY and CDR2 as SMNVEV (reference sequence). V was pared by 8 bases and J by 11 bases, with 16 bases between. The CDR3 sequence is CASQGIGGAQHF. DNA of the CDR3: TGTGCCAGCCAGGGGATCGGTGGGGCCCAGCATTTT.

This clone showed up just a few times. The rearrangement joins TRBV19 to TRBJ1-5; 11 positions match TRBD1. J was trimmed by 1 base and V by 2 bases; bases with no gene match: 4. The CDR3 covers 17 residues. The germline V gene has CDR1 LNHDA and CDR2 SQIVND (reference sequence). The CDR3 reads CASSIRTGGESNQPQHF. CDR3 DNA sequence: TGTGCCAGTAGTATAAGGACAGGGGGCGAAAGCAATCAGCCCCAGCATTTT.

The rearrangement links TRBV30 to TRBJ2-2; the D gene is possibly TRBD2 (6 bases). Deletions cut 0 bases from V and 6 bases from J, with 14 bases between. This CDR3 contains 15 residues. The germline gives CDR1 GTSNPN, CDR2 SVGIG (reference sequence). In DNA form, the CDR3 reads TGTGCCTGGAGTGTACTGGGGGGTCGAGCCGGGGAGCTGTTTTTT. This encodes CAWSVLGGRAGELFF.

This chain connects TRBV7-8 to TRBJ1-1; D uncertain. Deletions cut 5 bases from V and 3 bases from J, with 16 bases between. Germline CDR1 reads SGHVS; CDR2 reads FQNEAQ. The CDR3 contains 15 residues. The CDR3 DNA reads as TGTGCCAGCAGCCAACGCCGCGGATCCGACACTGAAGCTTTCTTT. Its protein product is CASSQRRGSDTEAFF.

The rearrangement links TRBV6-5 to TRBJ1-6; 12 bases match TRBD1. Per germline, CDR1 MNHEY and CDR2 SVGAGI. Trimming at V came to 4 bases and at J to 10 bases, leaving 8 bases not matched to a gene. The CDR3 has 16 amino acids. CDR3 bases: TGTGCCAGCAGTTTTAATCCGGGACAGGGGGCGTCACCCCTCCACTTT. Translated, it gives CASSFNPGQGASPLHF.

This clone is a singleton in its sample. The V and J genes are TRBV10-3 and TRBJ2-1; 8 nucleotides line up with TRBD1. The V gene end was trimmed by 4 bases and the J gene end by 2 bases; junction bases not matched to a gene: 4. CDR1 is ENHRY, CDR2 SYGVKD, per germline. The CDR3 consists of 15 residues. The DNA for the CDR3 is TGTGCCATCAGTGCTTTGACAGGGGCCTACAATGAGCAGTTCTTC. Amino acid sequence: CAISALTGAYNEQFF.